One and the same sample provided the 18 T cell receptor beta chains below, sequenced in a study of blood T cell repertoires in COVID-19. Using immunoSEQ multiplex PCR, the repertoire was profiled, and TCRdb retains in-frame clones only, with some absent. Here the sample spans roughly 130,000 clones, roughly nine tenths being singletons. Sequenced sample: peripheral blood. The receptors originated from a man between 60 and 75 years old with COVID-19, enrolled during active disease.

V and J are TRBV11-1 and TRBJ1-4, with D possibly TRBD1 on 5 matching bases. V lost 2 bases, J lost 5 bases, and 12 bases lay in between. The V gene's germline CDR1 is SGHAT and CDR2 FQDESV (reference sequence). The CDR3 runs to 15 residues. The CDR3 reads CASSLQAGKNEKLFF. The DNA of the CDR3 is TGTGCCAGCAGCTTACAGGCAGGGAAGAATGAAAAACTGTTTTTT.

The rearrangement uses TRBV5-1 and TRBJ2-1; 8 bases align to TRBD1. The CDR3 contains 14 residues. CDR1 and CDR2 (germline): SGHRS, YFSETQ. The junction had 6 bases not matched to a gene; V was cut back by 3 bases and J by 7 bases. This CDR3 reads CASSSGTGFNEQFF. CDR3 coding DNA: TGCGCCAGCAGCTCCGGGACAGGCTTTAATGAGCAGTTCTTC. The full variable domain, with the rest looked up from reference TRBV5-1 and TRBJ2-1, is KAGVTQTPRYLIKTRGQQVTLSCSPISGHRSVSWYQQTPGQGLQFLFEYFSETQRNKGNFPGRFSGRQFSNSRSEMNVSTLELGDSALYLCASSSGTGFNEQFFGPGTRLTVL.

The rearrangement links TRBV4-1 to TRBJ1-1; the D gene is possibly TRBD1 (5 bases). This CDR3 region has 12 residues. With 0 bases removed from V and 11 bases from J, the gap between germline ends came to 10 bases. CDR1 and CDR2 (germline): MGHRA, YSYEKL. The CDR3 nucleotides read TGCGCCAGCAGCCAAGATGGCAGGGATGCTTTCTTT. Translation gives CASSQDGRDAFF.

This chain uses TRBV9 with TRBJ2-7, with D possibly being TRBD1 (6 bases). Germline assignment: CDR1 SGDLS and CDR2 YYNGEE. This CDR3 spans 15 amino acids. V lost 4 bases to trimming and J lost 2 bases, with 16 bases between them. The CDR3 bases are TGTGCCAGCAGCTCAGAGGGGGAGTACACCTACGAGCAGTACTTC. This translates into CASSSEGEYTYEQYF.

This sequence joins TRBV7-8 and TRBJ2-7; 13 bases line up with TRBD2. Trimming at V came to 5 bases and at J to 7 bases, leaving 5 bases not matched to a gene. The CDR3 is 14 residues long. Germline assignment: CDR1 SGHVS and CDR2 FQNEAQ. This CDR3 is CASSRTSGSREQYF. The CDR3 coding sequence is TGTGCCAGCAGCCGGACTAGCGGGAGTCGTGAGCAGTACTTC. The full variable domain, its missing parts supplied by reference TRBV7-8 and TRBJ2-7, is GAGVSQSPRYKVAKRGQDVALRCDPISGHVSLFWYQQALGQGPEFLTYFQNEAQLDKSGLPSDRFFAERPEGSVSTLKIQRTQQEDSAVYLCASSRTSGSREQYFGPGTRLTVT.

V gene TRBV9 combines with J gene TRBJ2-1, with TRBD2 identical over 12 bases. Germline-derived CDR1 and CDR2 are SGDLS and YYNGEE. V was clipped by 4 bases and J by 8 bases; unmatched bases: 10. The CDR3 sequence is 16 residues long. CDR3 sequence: CASSPRTSGNMHEQFF. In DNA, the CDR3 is TGTGCCAGCAGCCCGCGGACTAGCGGGAACATGCATGAGCAGTTCTTC.

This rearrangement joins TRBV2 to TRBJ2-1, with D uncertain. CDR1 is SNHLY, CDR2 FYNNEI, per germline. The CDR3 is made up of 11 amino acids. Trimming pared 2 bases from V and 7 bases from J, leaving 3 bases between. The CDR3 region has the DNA TGTGCCAGCAGTGAACCGAATGAGCAGTTCTTC. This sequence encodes CASSEPNEQFF.

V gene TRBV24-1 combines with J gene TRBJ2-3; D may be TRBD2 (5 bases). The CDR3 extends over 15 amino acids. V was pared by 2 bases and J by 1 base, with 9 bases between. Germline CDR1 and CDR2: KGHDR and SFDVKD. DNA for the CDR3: TGTGCCACCAGTGATTATGGGCGGGGCACAGATACGCAGTATTTT. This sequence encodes CATSDYGRGTDTQYF.

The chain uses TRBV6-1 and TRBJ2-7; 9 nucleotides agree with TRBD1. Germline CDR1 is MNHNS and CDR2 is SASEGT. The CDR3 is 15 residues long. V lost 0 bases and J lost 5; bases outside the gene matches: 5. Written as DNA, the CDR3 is TGTGCCAGCAGTGAAGCGCAGACAGGGGGACACGAGCAGTACTTC. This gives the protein CASSEAQTGGHEQYF.

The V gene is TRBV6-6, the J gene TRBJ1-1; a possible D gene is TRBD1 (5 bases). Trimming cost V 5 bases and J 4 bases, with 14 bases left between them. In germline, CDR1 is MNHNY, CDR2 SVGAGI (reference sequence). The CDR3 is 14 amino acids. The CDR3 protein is CASSGGGMSTEAFF. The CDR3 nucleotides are TGTGCCAGCAGTGGGGGGGGGATGAGCACTGAAGCTTTCTTT.

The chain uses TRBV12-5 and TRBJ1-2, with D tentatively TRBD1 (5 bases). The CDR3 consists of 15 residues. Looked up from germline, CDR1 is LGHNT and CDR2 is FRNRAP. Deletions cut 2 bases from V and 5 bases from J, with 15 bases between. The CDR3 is CASGLPRQRYYGYTF. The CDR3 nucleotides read TGTGCTAGTGGTTTGCCGCGACAGAGGTATTATGGCTACACCTTC.

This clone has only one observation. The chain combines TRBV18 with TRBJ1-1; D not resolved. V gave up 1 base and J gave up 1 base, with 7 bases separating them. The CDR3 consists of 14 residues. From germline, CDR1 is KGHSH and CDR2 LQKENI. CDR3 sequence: CASSPQTENTEAFF. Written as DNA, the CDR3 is TGTGCCAGCTCACCACAAACAGAGAACACTGAAGCTTTCTTT.

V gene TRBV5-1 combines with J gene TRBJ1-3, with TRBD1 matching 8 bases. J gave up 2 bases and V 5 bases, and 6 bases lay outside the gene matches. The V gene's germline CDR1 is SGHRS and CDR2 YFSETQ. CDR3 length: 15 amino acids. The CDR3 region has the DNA TGCGCCAGCAGGGCGACAGGGGCCACTGGAAACACCATATATTTT. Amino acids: CASRATGATGNTIYF.

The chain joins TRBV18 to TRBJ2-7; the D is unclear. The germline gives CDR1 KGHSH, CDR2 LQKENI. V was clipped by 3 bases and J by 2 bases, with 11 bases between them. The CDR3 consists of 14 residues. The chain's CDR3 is CASSPPVRTYEQYF. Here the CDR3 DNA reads TGTGCCAGCTCACCCCCGGTGAGGACCTACGAGCAGTACTTC. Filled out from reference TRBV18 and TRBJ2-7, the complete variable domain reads NAGVMQNPRHLVRRRGQEARLRCSPMKGHSHVYWYRQLPEEGLKFMVYLQKENIIDESGMPKERFSAEFPKEGPSILRIQQVVRGDSAAYFCASSPPVRTYEQYFGPGTRLTVT.

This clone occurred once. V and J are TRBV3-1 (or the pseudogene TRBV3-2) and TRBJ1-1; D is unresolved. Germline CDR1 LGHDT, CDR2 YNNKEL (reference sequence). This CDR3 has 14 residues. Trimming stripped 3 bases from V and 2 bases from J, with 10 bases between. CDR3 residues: CASSQGGTNTEAFF. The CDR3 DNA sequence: TGTGCCAGCAGCCAGGGAGGCACAAACACTGAAGCTTTCTTT.

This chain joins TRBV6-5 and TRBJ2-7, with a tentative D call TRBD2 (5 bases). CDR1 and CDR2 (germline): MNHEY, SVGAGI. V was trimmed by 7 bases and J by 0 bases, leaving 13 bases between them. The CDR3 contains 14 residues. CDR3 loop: CASKAAASSYEQYF. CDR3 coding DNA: TGTGCCAGCAAGGCAGCGGCTAGCTCCTACGAGCAGTACTTC.

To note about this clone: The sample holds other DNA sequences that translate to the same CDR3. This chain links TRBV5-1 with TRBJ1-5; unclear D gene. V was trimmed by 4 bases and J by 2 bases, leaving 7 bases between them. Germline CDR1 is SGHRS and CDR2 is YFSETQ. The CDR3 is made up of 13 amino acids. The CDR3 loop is CASSRTGNQPQHF. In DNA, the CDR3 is TGCGCCAGCAGCAGAACAGGCAATCAGCCCCAGCATTTT.

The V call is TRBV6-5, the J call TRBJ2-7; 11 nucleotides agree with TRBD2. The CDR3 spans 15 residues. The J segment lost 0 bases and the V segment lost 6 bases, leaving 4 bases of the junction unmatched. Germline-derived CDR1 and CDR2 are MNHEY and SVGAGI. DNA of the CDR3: TGTGCCAGCAGCACGACTAGCGGGACCTCCTACGAGCAGTACTTC. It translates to CASSTTSGTSYEQYF.